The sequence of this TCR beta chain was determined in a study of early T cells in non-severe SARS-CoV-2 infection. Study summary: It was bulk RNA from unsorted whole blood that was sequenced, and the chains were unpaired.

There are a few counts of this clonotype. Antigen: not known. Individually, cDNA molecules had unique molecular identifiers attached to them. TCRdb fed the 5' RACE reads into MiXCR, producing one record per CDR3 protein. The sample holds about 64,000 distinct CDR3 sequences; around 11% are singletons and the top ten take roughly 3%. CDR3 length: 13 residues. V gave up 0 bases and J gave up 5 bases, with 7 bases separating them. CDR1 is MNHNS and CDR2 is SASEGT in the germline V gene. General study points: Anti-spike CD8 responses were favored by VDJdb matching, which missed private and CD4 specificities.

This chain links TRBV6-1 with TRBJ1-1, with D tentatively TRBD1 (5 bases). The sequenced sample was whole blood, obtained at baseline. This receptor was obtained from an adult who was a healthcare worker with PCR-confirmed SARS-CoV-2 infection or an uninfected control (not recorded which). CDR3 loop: CASSEARGTEAFF. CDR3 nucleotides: TGTGCCAGCAGTGAAGCGCGGGGGACTGAAGCTTTCTTT.